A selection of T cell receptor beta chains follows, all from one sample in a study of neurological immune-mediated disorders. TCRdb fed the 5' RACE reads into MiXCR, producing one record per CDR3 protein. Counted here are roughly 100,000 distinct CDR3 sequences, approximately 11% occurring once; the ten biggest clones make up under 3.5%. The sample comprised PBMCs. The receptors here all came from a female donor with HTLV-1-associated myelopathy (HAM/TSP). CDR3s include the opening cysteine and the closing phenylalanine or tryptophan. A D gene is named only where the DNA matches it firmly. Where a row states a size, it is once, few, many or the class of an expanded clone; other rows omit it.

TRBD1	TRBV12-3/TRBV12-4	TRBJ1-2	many	TGTGCCAGCAGTTTGTCCCCAGGGGGATCTTTCTATGGCTACACCTTC	CASSLSPGGSFYGYTF
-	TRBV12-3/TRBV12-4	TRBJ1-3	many	TGTGCCAGTACGTGGGACGGGGGGTCGGCTGGAAACACCATATATTTT	CASTWDGGSAGNTIYF
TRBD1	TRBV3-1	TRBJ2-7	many	TGTGCCAGCAGCCAGGTCCGGACAGGGACCCCCTACGAGCAGTACTTC	CASSQVRTGTPYEQYF
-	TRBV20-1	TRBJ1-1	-	TGCAGTGCTAGCGTGGAGGGTCGGAACACTGAAGCTTTCTTT	CSASVEGRNTEAFF
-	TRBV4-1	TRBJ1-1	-	TGCGCCAGCAGGCACGACCTGAACACTGAAGCTTTCTTT	CASRHDLNTEAFF
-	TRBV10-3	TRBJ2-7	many	TGTGCCATCAGTGAGTCATTACCGGGACCAGGGGAGCAGTACTTC	CAISESLPGPGEQYF
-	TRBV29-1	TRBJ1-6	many	TGCAGCGTTCGTCGAGACGACAATTCACCCCTCCACTTT	CSVRRDDNSPLHF
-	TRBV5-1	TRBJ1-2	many	TGCGCCAGCAGCTATAAGGTTAACGGCTACTATGGCTACACCTTC	CASSYKVNGYYGYTF
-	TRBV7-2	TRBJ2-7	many	TGTGCCAGCAGCCCGTATTACGAGCAGTACTTC	CASSPYYEQYF
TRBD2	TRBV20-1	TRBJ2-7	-	TGCAGTGCTAGTGAGGGACTAGCGGCCGTCTACGAGCAGTACTTC	CSASEGLAAVYEQYF
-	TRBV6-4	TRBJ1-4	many	TGTGCCAGCAGAAGAATTCAGGGTCGCTTAGATGAAAAACTGTTTTTT	CASRRIQGRLDEKLFF
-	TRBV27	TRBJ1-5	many	TGTGCCAGCAGTCGTAAAGGAACCCCCCTTAGCAATCAGCCCCAGCATTTT	CASSRKGTPLSNQPQHF
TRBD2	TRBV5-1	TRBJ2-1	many	TGCGCCAGCAGCTTCGCGGGAGACTCCTACAATGAGCAGTTCTTC	CASSFAGDSYNEQFF
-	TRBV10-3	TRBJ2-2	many	TGTGCCATCAGTAAGGTTCTCGGGGAGCTGTTTTTT	CAISKVLGELFF
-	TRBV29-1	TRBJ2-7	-	TGCAGCGTTGTAACATCCTACGAGCAGTACTTC	CSVVTSYEQYF
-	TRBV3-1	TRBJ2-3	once	TGTGCCAGCAGCCTCCCCGGGGGTACTAGCACAGATACGCAGTATTTT	CASSLPGGTSTDTQYF
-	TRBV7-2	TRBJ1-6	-	TGTGCCAACAGCTTTCATAATTCGCCCCTCCACTTT	CANSFHNSPLHF
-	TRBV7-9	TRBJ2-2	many	TGTGCCAGCAGCTTATACACCACCGGGGAGCTGTTTTTT	CASSLYTTGELFF
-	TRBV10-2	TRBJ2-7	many	TGCGCCAGCAGTACAACAGGGATTTCCGAGCAGTACTTC	CASSTTGISEQYF
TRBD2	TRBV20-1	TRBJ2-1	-	TGCAGTGCCCTCACTAGCGGCAATGAGCAGTTCTTC	CSALTSGNEQFF
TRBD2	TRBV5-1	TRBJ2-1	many	TGCGCCAGCAGAAATCCGGGACTAGCGGGGGGGCCGAGGTTCTTC	CASRNPGLAGGPRFF
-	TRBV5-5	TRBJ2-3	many	TGTGCCAGCAGCGTTGCAGATACGCAGTATTTT	CASSVADTQYF
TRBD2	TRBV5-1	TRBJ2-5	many	TGCGCCAGCAGCGGCACTAGCGGGCAAGAGACCCAGTACTTC	CASSGTSGQETQYF
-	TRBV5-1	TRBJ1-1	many	TGCGCCAGCAGCCAATACCGGGGGGGTATCACTGAAGCTTTCTTT	CASSQYRGGITEAFF
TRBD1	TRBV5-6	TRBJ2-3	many	TGTGCCAGCAGTTCCGACAGGGGTTTCATTACAGATACGCAGTATTTT	CASSSDRGFITDTQYF
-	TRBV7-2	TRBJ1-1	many	TGTGCCAGCAGCCCAGTTAACGCGGGGAACACTGAAGCTTTCTTT	CASSPVNAGNTEAFF
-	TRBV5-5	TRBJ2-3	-	TGTGCCAGCAGCTTGCCTCAGCTCACAGATACGCAGTATTTT	CASSLPQLTDTQYF
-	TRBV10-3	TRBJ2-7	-	TGTGCCATCAGTGAGGCGGCAGGGACCTACGAGCAGTACTTC	CAISEAAGTYEQYF
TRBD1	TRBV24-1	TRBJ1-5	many	TGTGCCACCAGTGATTCCGACAGGGGAGCTCAGCCCCAGCATTTT	CATSDSDRGAQPQHF
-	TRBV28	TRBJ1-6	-	TGTGCCAGCAGTTTCTACAGCGGTAGCTCCTATAATTCACCCCTCCACTTT	CASSFYSGSSYNSPLHF
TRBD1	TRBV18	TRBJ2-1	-	TGTGCCAGCCAAGGACAGGTATACAATGAGCAGTTCTTC	CASQGQVYNEQFF
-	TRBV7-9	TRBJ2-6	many	TGTGCCAGCAGTTTCAGGTTCCTTTCTTCCTCTGGGGCCAACGTCCTGACTTTC	CASSFRFLSSSGANVLTF
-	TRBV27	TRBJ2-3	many	TGTGCCACCCGGCCCGACCGAGGCACAGATACGCAGTATTTT	CATRPDRGTDTQYF
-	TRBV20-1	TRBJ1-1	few	TGCAGTGCAACCGGGACCGAAGAAAGGAACACTGAAGCTTTCTTT	CSATGTEERNTEAFF
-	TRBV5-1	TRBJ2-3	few	TGCGCCAGCAGCTGGGGGGACAGCACAGATACGCAGTATTTT	CASSWGDSTDTQYF
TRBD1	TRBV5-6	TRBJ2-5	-	TGTGCCAGCAGCCACAGGGGTCAAGAAACCCAGTACTTC	CASSHRGQETQYF
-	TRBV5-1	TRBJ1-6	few	TGCGCCAGCAGCGCCGGACCCGATTCACCCCTCCACTTT	CASSAGPDSPLHF
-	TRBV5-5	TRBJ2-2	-	TGTGCCAGCAGCTTTGATACGAACACCGGGGAGCTGTTTTTT	CASSFDTNTGELFF
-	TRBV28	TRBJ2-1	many	TGTGCCAGCAGTTCGGCAATCAGGGGTATGGGGCAGTTCTTC	CASSSAIRGMGQFF
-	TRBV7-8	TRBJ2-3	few	TGTGCCCACGCCCGGGTCGATACGCAGTATTTT	CAHARVDTQYF
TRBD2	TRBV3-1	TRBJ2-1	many	TGTGCCAGCAGCCAAACTGGACTAGCGGGGCGCTCCTACAATGAGCAGTTCTTC	CASSQTGLAGRSYNEQFF
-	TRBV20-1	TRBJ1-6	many	TGCAGTGCTAGAGCTAGATTTTTGTTGAATTCACCCCTCCACTTT	CSARARFLLNSPLHF
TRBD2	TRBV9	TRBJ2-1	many	TGTGCCAGCACCGGGACTAGCGGGGCCGACAATGAGCAGTTCTTC	CASTGTSGADNEQFF
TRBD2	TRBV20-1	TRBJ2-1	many	TGCAGTGCGGCCGGGACTAGCGGTAATGAGCAGTTCTTC	CSAAGTSGNEQFF
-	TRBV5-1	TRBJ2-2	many	TGCGCCAGCAGCTTGGTTCCAGGCCTAAACACCGGGGAGCTGTTTTTT	CASSLVPGLNTGELFF
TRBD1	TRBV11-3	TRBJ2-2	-	TGTGCCAGCAGTCCGACAGGGGGCGGATCCGGGGAGCTGTTTTTT	CASSPTGGGSGELFF
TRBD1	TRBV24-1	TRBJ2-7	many	TGTGCCACCAGTGACCCTGGACAGGGAGGATACGAGCAGTACTTC	CATSDPGQGGYEQYF
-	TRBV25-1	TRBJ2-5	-	TGTGCCAGCAGTGAAGGACAGCCCCGGGAGACCCAGTACTTC	CASSEGQPRETQYF
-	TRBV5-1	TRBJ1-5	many	TGCGCCAGCAGCTTACGGGGAGGCAATCAGCCCCAGCATTTT	CASSLRGGNQPQHF
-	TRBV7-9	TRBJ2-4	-	TGTGCCAGCAGCGTTATGGGGGGCTGGGAGAACATTCAGTACTTC	CASSVMGGWENIQYF
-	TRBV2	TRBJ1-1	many	TGTGCCAGCAGCACTGACCTGGGACGGGGGCGGAACACTGAAGCTTTCTTT	CASSTDLGRGRNTEAFF
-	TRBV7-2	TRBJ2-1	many	TGTGCCAGCAGCCCCACAGTCCATGAGCAGTTCTTC	CASSPTVHEQFF